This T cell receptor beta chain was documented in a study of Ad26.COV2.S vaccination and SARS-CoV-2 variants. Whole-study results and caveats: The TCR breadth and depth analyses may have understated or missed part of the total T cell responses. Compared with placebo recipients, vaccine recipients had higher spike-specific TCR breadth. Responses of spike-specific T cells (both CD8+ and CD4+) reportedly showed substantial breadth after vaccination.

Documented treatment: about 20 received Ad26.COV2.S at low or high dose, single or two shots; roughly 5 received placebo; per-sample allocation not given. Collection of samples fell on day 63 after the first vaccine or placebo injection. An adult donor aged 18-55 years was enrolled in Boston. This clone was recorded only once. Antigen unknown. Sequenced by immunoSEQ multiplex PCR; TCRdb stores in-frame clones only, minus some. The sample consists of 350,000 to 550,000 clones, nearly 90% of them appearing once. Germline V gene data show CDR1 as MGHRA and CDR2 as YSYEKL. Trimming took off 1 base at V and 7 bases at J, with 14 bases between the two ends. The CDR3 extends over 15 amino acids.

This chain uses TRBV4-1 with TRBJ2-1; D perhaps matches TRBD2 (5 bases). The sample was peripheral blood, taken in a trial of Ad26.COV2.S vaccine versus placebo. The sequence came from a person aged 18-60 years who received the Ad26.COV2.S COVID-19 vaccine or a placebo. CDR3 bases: TGCGCCAGCAGCCAAGGGGAGACTACCAGAAATGAGCAGTTCTTC. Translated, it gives CASSQGETTRNEQFF.